This T cell receptor beta chain was captured by sequencing in a study of T cell responses to AZD1222 COVID-19 vaccine. The V gene lost 2 bases and the J gene lost 3 bases, with 10 bases spanning the gap. Germline values: CDR1 KGHSH, CDR2 LQKENI. The CDR3 is 14 amino acids. The method was immunoSEQ multiplex PCR; TCRdb's version includes in-frame clones alone and lacks a portion of them. Among around 150,000 clones listed, approximately 94% were seen once. This TCR came from an adult in good health. The J gene is TRBJ1-1, the V gene TRBV18; a possible D gene is TRBD1 (5 bases). The material sequenced was peripheral blood, taken on day 0 of AZD1222 vaccination. CDR3 amino acids: CASSPSGLDTEAFF. In DNA form, the CDR3 reads TGTGCCAGCTCACCATCAGGGCTCGACACTGAAGCTTTCTTT. Variable domain in full (rest from reference TRBV18 and TRBJ1-1): NAGVMQNPRHLVRRRGQEARLRCSPMKGHSHVYWYRQLPEEGLKFMVYLQKENIIDESGMPKERFSAEFPKEGPSILRIQQVVRGDSAAYFCASSPSGLDTEAFFGQGTRLTVV.